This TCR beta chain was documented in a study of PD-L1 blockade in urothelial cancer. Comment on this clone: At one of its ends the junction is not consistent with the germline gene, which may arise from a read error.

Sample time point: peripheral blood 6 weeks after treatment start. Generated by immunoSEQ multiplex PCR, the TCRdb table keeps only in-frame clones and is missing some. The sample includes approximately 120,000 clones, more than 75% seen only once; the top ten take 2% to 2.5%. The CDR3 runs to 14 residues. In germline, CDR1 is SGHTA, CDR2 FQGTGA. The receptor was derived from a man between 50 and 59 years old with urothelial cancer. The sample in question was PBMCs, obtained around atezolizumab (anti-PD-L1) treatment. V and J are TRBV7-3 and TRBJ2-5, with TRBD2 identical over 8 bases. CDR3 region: CASRLSLAGETQYF. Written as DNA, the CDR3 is TGTGCCAGCAGGTTAAGTCTAGCGGGAGAGACCCAGTACTTC.